The clone carrying this T cell receptor (beta chain) showed up just a few times. Its antigen is not known. Donors had no recently reported acute infections or vaccinations and were HIV-negative. These data belong to a study of shared clonotypes between healthy human individuals. Study conclusions and caveats: Clonotype sharing across several donors was observed for about 4.8% of naive CD4 clonotypes.

V dropped 0 bases and J dropped 6; count of bases not matched to a gene: 12. Germline V CDR1 and CDR2: MGHRA, YSYEKL. The CDR3 runs to 17 residues. The method was immunoSEQ multiplex PCR; TCRdb's version includes in-frame clones alone and lacks a portion of them. The sample contains hundreds of thousands of clones, approximately 79% of which appear only once. The chain links TRBV4-1 to TRBJ2-3; 7 nucleotides match TRBD2. This TCR came from a woman younger than 45 in good health. Sequencing was performed on memory CD4+ T cells sorted from blood. Subset in this sample: CD45RA-negative fraction. This CDR3 is CASSQDVMAGVDDTQYF. The CDR3 DNA reads TGCGCCAGCAGCCAAGATGTAATGGCGGGGGTTGATGATACGCAGTATTTT.